The 10 T cell receptor beta chains below were found in one sample sequenced in a study of CD8+ T cells in alopecia areata. Treatment reported: oral pan-JAK inhibitor, 5-10 mg twice daily. Extraction of RNA preceded its reverse transcription into cDNA, which served as the sequencing template. Data came from immunoSEQ multiplex PCR; TCRdb stores just in-frame clones and leaves some out. The sample has some 190,000 clones; approximately 49% are singletons. Sequenced material: CD8+ T cells sorted from blood, taken around week 53, from a patient treated with tofacitinib. Source of these receptors: a human donor with alopecia areata.

This clone was recorded once. This rearrangement joins TRBV30 to TRBJ1-2; possibly TRBD1 for D (5 bases). The germline V and J ends were trimmed by 7 bases and 13 bases, with 16 bases remaining between them. The CDR3 totals 10 residues. Germline V gene lookup returns CDR1 GTSNPN and CDR2 SVGIG (reference sequence). CDR3 sequence reads: CAYWTSLLTF. CDR3 sequence (DNA): TGTGCCTATTGGACATCGCTCCTCACCTTC.

This clone was seen only a few times. The chain employs TRBV30 and TRBJ2-1; TRBD1 is a possible D gene (5 bases). With 4 bases removed from V and 10 bases from J, the gap between germline ends came to 20 bases. The CDR3 extends over 14 amino acids. Germline V gene lookup returns CDR1 GTSNPN and CDR2 SVGIG (reference sequence). The CDR3, as DNA: TGTGCCTGGATCAGCCATTCCAGGGTCAGGGAGCAGTTCTTC. It codes for CAWISHSRVREQFF. The full variable domain, with the rest looked up from reference TRBV30 and TRBJ2-1, is SQTIHQWPATLVQPVGSPLSLECTVEGTSNPNLYWYRQAAGRGLQLLFYSVGIGQISSEVPQNLSASRPQDRQFILSSKKLLLSDSGFYLCAWISHSRVREQFFGPGTRLTVL.

This clone has only a few counts. Mismatch with germline at one junction end may stem from a read error. The chain carries TRBV11-2 and TRBJ2-2, with D possibly being TRBD1 or TRBD2 (5 bases each). The CDR3 totals 12 residues. Germline V gives CDR1 SGHAT, CDR2 FQNNGV. The CDR3, as DNA: TGTGCCAGCAGCTCGGGACGGTCTTCTATAGGTTTT. Encoded protein: CASSSGRSSIGF.

This clone has only a few counts. The chain has TRBV27 and TRBJ2-7; weak D call: TRBD1 (5 bases). The V end lost 5 bases, the J end lost 3 bases, and 8 bases lay between the germline ends. The CDR3 totals 12 residues. Germline V gene sequence: CDR1 MNHEY, CDR2 SMNVEV (reference sequence). The CDR3 protein is CASSTTGYEQYF. For the CDR3, the DNA is TGTGCCAGCAGTACTACAGGCTACGAGCAGTACTTC.

There are a few counts of this clone. This sequence joins TRBV14 and TRBJ2-5; D unclear. The V gene lost 6 bases and the J gene lost 1 base, with 3 bases spanning the gap. In germline, CDR1 is SGHDN, CDR2 FVKESK. The CDR3 runs 11 residues. The CDR3 coding sequence is TGTGCCAGCAGTCTCCAAGAGACCCAGTACTTC. Protein product: CASSLQETQYF.

The V and J genes are TRBV30 and TRBJ2-1, with 9 nucleotides matching TRBD1. Looked up from germline, CDR1 is GTSNPN and CDR2 is SVGIG (reference sequence). The length of the CDR3 is 15 residues. V gave up 3 bases and J gave up 12 bases; unmatched junction bases: 15. The CDR3 here is CAWSPSRDRALGQFF. In nucleotides, the CDR3 is TGTGCCTGGAGCCCTTCCCGGGACAGGGCCCTGGGGCAGTTCTTC.

This clone has more than one count but fewer than ten. The chain joins TRBV29-1 to TRBJ2-2; 9 positions match TRBD1. Germline loops: CDR1 SQVTM, CDR2 ANQGSEA. This CDR3 comprises 16 residues. J was trimmed by 4 bases and V by 5 bases; bases with no gene match: 11. For the CDR3, the DNA is TGCAGCGTTACGCTACAGGGGGCGGAAGGCACCGGGGAGCTGTTTTTT. The encoded protein is CSVTLQGAEGTGELFF.

This chain links TRBV10-3 with TRBJ2-5; D may be TRBD1 or TRBD2 (6 bases each). V was trimmed by 8 bases and J by 2 bases, leaving 9 bases between them. Germline V gene sequence: CDR1 ENHRY, CDR2 SYGVKD. This CDR3 is built from 12 residues. The CDR3 region is CAIRGTQETQYF. Written as DNA, the CDR3 is TGTGCCATCCGCGGGACACAAGAGACCCAGTACTTC.

This clone was observed once. The chain couples TRBV6-5 to TRBJ1-1; no clear D gene. The V end lost 6 bases, the J end lost 1 base, and 15 bases lay between the germline ends. The germline CDR1 and CDR2 sequences are MNHEY and SVGAGI. The CDR3 runs to 15 residues. CDR3 nucleotides: TGTGCCAGCAGCCTATATAGAAGGGAGAACACTGAAGCTTTCTTT. Residues: CASSLYRRENTEAFF.

This clone was counted a few times. This chain joins TRBV11-2 and TRBJ2-1; 10 bases agree with TRBD1. V lost 5 bases to trimming and J lost 6 bases; unmatched junction nucleotides: 7. Per germline, CDR1 SGHAT and CDR2 FQNNGV. The CDR3 has 15 amino acids. The CDR3 sequence is CASSRRGQGFNEQFF. The CDR3 DNA follows: TGTGCCAGCAGCCGCCGGGGACAGGGGTTCAATGAGCAGTTCTTC.